Presented here are 2 T cell receptor beta chains from one specimen sequenced in a study of beta chain features in type 1 diabetes. cDNA synthesis used the whole RNA isolate, giving expressed TCRB sequences. TCRdb's copy holds only in-frame clones and misses some; the assay was immunoSEQ multiplex PCR. The sample carries under 800,000 clones, around 16% recorded once. Sequenced: naive CD4+ T cells from blood. These receptors were collected from a man aged 18 to 29 in good health.

This clone was picked up a small number of times. The J gene is TRBJ2-1, the V gene TRBV7-8; tentatively, D is TRBD2 (6 bases). There are 15 residues in the CDR3. Germline loops: CDR1 SGHVS, CDR2 FQNEAQ. Trimming left V 5 bases short and J 2 bases short, with 13 bases between. CDR3 loop: CASSQRLVAYNEQFF. The CDR3 nucleotides read TGTGCCAGCAGCCAGAGACTAGTAGCCTACAATGAGCAGTTCTTC.

The CDR3 is CASSVSGQGKFYEQYF. As DNA, the CDR3 is TGTGCCAGCAGCGTAAGTGGACAGGGGAAATTTTACGAGCAGTACTTC. The chain is built from TRBV9 and TRBJ2-7, with TRBD1 identical over 9 bases. Germline V CDR1 and CDR2: SGDLS, YYNGEE. J gave up 4 bases and V 1 base, and 9 bases lay outside the gene matches. The CDR3 sequence is 16 residues long.